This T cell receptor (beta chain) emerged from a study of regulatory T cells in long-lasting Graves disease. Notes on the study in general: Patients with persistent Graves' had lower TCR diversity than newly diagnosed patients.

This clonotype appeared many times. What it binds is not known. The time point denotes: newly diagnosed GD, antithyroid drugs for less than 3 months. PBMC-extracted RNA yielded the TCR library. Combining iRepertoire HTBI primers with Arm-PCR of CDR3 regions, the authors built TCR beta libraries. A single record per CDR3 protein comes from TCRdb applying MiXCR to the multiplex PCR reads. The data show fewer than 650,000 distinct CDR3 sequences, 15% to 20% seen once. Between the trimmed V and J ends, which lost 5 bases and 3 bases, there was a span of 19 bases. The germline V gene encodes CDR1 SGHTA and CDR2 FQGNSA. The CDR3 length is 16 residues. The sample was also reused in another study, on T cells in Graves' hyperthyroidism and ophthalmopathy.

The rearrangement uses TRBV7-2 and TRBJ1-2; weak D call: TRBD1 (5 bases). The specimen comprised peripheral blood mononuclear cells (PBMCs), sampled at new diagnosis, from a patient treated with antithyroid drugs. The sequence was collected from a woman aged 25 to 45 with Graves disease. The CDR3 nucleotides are TGTGCCAGCAGCGCAGGGTTCGTGGCGGGGGACTATGGCTACACCTTC. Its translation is CASSAGFVAGDYGYTF. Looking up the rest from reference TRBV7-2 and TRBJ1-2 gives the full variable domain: GAGVSQSPSNKVTEKGKDVELRCDPISGHTALYWYRQSLGQGLEFLIYFQGNSAPDKSGLPSDRFSAERTGGSVSTLTIQRTQQEDSAVYLCASSAGFVAGDYGYTFGSGTRLTVV.